This T cell receptor beta chain was identified in a study of T cell repertoires in cytomegalovirus infection. This clonotype was observed a handful of times. Antigen specificity is unknown. CDR3 length: 14 amino acids. V lost 6 bases and J lost 4, with 13 bases in between. Germline V gene lookup returns CDR1 MNHNS and CDR2 SASEGT. TCRdb used MiXCR to reprocess the reads, holding one entry per CDR3 protein. This table has 680,000 or so distinct CDR3 sequences, under 40% appearing once. The study, taken as a whole, reports: CMV-specific TCR beta clonotypes restricted by HLA-C dominated the ex vivo response.

The source of this sequence is a human donor in good health (CMV status not recorded). Some clones in this sample may be carry-over from other donors' samples. The rearrangement links TRBV6-1 to TRBJ2-1; D not certain. Specimen: PBMCs. In DNA, the CDR3 is TGTGCCAGCAGCCCAGCGTTCCTTTACAATGAGCAGTTCTTC. Amino acid sequence: CASSPAFLYNEQFF.